The clone carrying this T cell receptor (beta chain) was observed a few times. Its matching antigen is unknown. V was clipped by 0 bases and J by 8 bases, with 16 bases between them. Germline lookup yields CDR1 DFQATT and CDR2 SNEGSKA (reference sequence). CDR3 length: 14 amino acids. These data are taken from a study of T cells after yellow fever vaccination. The study's findings and limits: Primary-vaccination clones mostly resurfaced post-booster (under 98% CD4, more than 80% CD8). The secondary T-cell response peaked on day 5, not day 15, but was weaker.

Making TCR cDNA involved 5'RACE template switching, which added UMIs and a universal primer site. TCRdb re-derived calls from the 5' RACE reads in MiXCR, one entry per CDR3 protein. This table has 320,000 or so distinct CDR3 sequences, 7% to 9% appearing once. Sample: PBMCs, taken around 45 days after the first yellow fever vaccination. The chain links TRBV20-1 to TRBJ1-2; tentatively, D is TRBD1 (6 bases). This TCR derives from a man in his late teens or twenties who received the YFV17D yellow fever vaccine. The CDR3 DNA is TGCAGTGCTAGAGAACCGGGGGGGGCACGGGGCTACACCTTC. It specifies CSAREPGGARGYTF.